What follows describes a single T cell receptor (beta chain). The antigen is undetermined. Sequencing of TCR beta was carried out in blood CD8+ and CD4+ T cells. The RNA input was about 0.45 to 1 ug, and it was reverse transcribed with random hexamers. TCRdb redid the calling of the immunoSEQ multiplex PCR reads with MiXCR, one entry per CDR3 protein. The repertoire holds 95,000 to 150,000 distinct CDR3 sequences, with just over 95% as singletons. Between the trimmed V and J ends, which lost 5 bases and 2 bases, there was a span of 10 bases. The germline V gene encodes CDR1 SGHAT and CDR2 FQNNGV. The CDR3 consists of 13 residues. The data stem from a study of CD8 T cells in Susac syndrome. Study in general: Among sequenced Susac syndrome patients, about 6 had active disease and roughly eight were in remission.

Whole-study findings and limits: Clonal expansion was missing from Susac syndrome CD4+ T cell repertoires. By the study's own acknowledgment, its TCR sequencing and HLA analysis included relatively few individuals.

This receptor was taken from a human donor with Susac syndrome. The chain employs TRBV11-2 and TRBJ2-7; unclear D gene. Source material: CD4+ T cells from PBMCs. The CDR3, as DNA: TGTGCCAGCAGCCCCACCCCGGCCTACGAGCAGTACTTC. Residues: CASSPTPAYEQYF.